This T cell receptor beta chain comes out of a study of regulatory T cells in long-lasting Graves disease (dated by TCRdb to 2020 to 2022). About the investigation overall: To count as having persistent Graves' disease, a patient had to have received antithyroid drug treatment for over 5 years with TSH receptor autoantibodies remaining persistently positive. On average, persistent Graves' disease patients in the clinical cohort had been on antithyroid drugs for approximately 10 years. The study was conducted in China and was registered as a clinical trial. Peripheral blood TCR sequencing and RNA sequencing compared persistent Graves' disease patients with newly diagnosed Graves' disease patients. A total of around 35 samples underwent TCR sequencing, from about 13 patients with persistent Graves' disease and approximately 20 patients with newly diagnosed Graves' disease. Broader findings and caveats from the paper: The small sample size was acknowledged by the authors as a limitation that may reduce accuracy. Sequencing and analysis were limited to the TCR beta chain. Compared with newly diagnosed patients, persistent Graves' disease patients had lower TCR Shannon entropy and fewer highly expanded clones, which suggests clonal expansion. TRBV28, TRBJ1-2 and TRBJ2-5 were preferentially used in persistent disease, while TRBV20-1 and TRBJ2-1 were favored in newly diagnosed disease. Because the primary lesion, thyroid tissue, could not be accessed, the study looked at peripheral blood alone. Persistent patients shared more public clonotypes among themselves (fewer than 3,000) than newly diagnosed patients did (nearly 1,000).

A remark on this clonotype: Its antigen target is currently unknown. Within one base of it there is no much larger clone, and no base qualities were kept.

V and J lose 2 bases and 7 bases, and a span of 12 bases separates them. The CDR3 runs 14 residues from the cysteine to the phenylalanine. Just the 42-base CDR3 DNA is kept, in frame starting at base 1. Reading the germline V gene (reference sequence) gives CDR1 MNHEY and CDR2 SMNVEV. Explained via the paper, the time point label denotes: persistent/refractory GD, antithyroid drugs over 5 years with positive TRAb. RNA was extracted from PBMCs in TRIzol for both TCR sequencing and RNA sequencing. The diagnosis of Graves' disease was made according to American Thyroid Association guidelines. The patients came from an endocrinology department in Xi'an, China. From each patient, around 9.3 milliliters of peripheral blood was collected into an EDTA anticoagulant tube. Ficoll Paque Plus density gradient separation was used to isolate PBMCs, and no additional T cell sorting was done. An Agilent 2100 Bioanalyzer and agarose gel were used to check RNA quality, while a NanoDrop 2000 measured RNA concentration.

The library was generated by multiplex PCR. The sequencer listed for this sample is Illumina HiSeq 4000. iRepertoire HTBI primers and Arm-PCR amplification of CDR3 regions were used to construct TCR beta libraries. Gel purification was performed on PCR products prior to sequencing. Under the source paper's analysis protocol: Gene usage analysis of CDR3 amino acid clonotypes relied on the roughly 60 TRBV and 12 to 15 TRBJ segments identified across samples. COPE and FqMerger were used to merge the filtered high-quality paired reads into contigs. Contigs were aligned with BLAST to IMGT TRBV, TRBD and TRBJ reference genes, and CDR3 was defined per IMGT. Clonotypes above 0.1% frequency were classified as highly expanded clones. Repertoire diversity was measured by Shannon entropy, and V-J evenness by the Gini coefficient. A clonotype found in more than one individual was treated as public. Using fastp trimming at Q25 and MiXCR clonotype assembly, TCRdb reanalyzed the public sequencing data and kept in-frame beta chains. Duplicate CDR3 protein sequences are folded into a single record with the most common DNA and genes. TCRdb assigned the V and J calls; the authors' analysis was not used. The sample has roughly 300,000 distinct CDR3 sequences on record, about 20% of them singletons. Together, the top ten hold less than 30% of the sample.

The TCR was taken from a female donor with Graves disease. The rearranged chain carries TRBV27 and TRBJ1-5; a weak D assignment points to TRBD1 (5 bases agree). The source was peripheral blood mononuclear cells (PBMCs), collected when the disease was refractory, from a patient treated with antithyroid drugs. The CDR3: CASSLTGARQPQHF. The DNA reads TGTGCCAGCAGTTTAACTGGGGCGAGACAGCCCCAGCATTTT.